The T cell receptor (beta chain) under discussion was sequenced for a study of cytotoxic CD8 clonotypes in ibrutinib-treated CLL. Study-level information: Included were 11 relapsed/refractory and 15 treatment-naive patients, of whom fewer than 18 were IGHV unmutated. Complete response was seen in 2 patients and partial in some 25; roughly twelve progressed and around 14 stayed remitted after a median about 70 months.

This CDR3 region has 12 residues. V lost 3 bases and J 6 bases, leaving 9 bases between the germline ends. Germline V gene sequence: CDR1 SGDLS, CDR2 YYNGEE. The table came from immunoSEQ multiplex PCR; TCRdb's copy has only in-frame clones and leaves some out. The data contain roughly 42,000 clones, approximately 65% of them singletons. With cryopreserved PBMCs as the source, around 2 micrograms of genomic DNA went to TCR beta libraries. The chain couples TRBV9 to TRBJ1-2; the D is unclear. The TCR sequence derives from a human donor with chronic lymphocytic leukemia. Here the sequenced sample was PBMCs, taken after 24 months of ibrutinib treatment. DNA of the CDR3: TGTGCCAGCAGCGATCTCGTCCATGGCTACACCTTC. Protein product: CASSDLVHGYTF.